This TCR beta chain was found in a study of beta chain features in type 1 diabetes (dated by TCRdb to 2017 to 2018). At the level of the whole study: Mean age, gender distribution, total cell number and subset yield were not different between patients and healthy donors. A total of under 120,000,000 sorted cells were examined across all samples, and RNA yield correlated strongly with the number of cells per subset. The study compared TCRB repertoires of sorted circulating CD4+ T cell subsets between recently diagnosed type 1 diabetes patients and matched healthy donors. Regulatory and stem cell-like memory subsets were obtained from only 8 patients and roughly 8 healthy donors, while naive and central memory subsets were obtained from all 30 or so donors. What the research found in general, with its limitations: Fewer insertions and more nucleotide deletions at VDJ recombination sites were observed in patients with type 1 diabetes, implying thymic rearrangement abnormalities. Because cDNA was sequenced instead of genomic DNA, highly expressing activated cells could be over-represented, though the groups showed no difference in activation or CD3 levels. Because small numbers of individuals were included in the HLA sub-analyses, any influence of HLA type on TCRB rearrangement was left unresolved. Shorter templates might be favored by PCR, yet because patient and control samples were amplified and corrected together, any such skew would affect both groups equally. A moderate but significant shortening of TCRB CDR3 length was observed in type 1 diabetes patients in all four CD4+ subsets. Naive, central memory and regulatory TCRB repertoires appeared to be more similar among patients than among healthy donors.

Each donor gave one peripheral blood draw, approximately 100 mL on average, collected into heparinised tubes. Naive, central memory, regulatory and stem cell-like memory CD4+ T cells were sorted on a BD FACSAria II using a panel including CD45RO, CCR7, CD25, CD127, CD95 and CD27. A purity above 95% was achieved for all sorted populations. PBMCs were isolated immediately by Lymphoprep density gradient centrifugation and stained directly without culture. To minimize batch effects, samples were stained and sorted in pairs, one healthy donor with one patient per experiment. This clone was counted ten times or more. Its antigen is still unknown. It has no much larger one-base neighbor in the sample; base qualities were not kept. All of the isolated RNA was reverse transcribed with the High Capacity cDNA Reverse Transcription Kit, so expressed TCRB transcripts were sequenced. Deep immunoSEQ sequencing was performed on naive, central memory and regulatory T cell samples, with an average of about 4 million total reads per sample. Sorted cells were lysed in RLT buffer and RNA was extracted with DNase-treated RNeasy Micro or Mini kits, depending on cell number. To prevent cross-contamination, every cell subset was processed on its own, while patient and healthy donor samples were processed together. Using the immunoSEQ multiplex PCR, TCRB sequences were amplified from cDNA into 87-bp fragments spanning the CDR3 region. Sequencing of the amplicons was done on the Illumina HiSeq platform. Per the source publication's procedure: PCR bias was computationally corrected using synthetic template baselines, reads within Hamming distance 2 were collapsed, and singletons that could not be merged were discarded. Reads were aligned to IMGT to assign V, D and J genes, CDR3 length, and insertions or deletions at six rearrangement sites. Within each subset, clonotype counts were normalized to sorted cell number, and only after that were true diversity and Gini coefficients computed with the tcR R package. The overlap coefficient, calculated on TCRB nucleotide sequences, was used to quantify repertoire sharing. What TCRdb holds here is the immuneACCESS table cut down to in-frame rearrangements. Part of the clones is not present; checked against another copy, under half of the missing clones reflect an unresolved V gene, and the others are unexplained. That table is the source of V, J and clone size, and D and trimming were worked out from the DNA. A total of over 300,000 clones appear in this sample, 7% to 9% of them only once. Less than 0.45% of the sample goes to the ten largest clones.

The sequenced material came from central memory CD4+ T cells from blood. This sequence originates from a woman aged 18-30 years in good health.

CDR3 reads: CSVVELTNIQYF. The DNA sequence is given as TGCAGCGTTGTGGAGCTTACAAACATTCAGTACTTC. The rearrangement combines TRBV29-1 with TRBJ2-4, with the identity of the D gene unclear. The CDR3 goes from the cysteine to the phenylalanine over 12 residues. Just the 36-base CDR3 DNA is kept, in frame starting at base 1. The germline V gene sets CDR1 to SQVTM and CDR2 to ANQGSEA. The junction carries 10 bases between V and J, which are trimmed by 4 bases and 6 bases respectively.